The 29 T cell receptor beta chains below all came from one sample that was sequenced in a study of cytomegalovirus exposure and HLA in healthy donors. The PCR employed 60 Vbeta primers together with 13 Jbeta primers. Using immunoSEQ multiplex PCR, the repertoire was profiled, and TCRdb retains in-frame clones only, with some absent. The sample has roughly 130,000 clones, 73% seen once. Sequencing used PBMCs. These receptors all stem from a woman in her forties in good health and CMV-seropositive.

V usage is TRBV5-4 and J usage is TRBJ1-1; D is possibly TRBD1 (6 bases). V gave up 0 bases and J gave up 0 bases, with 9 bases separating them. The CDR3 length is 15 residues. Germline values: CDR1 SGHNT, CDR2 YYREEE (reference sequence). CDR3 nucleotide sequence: TGTGCCAGCAGCTTGGGGACAGTGATGAACACTGAAGCTTTCTTT. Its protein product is CASSLGTVMNTEAFF.

The CDR3 nucleotides are TGCGCCAGCAGCTTGGGCACAGGGAATATCTACGAGCAGTACTTC. Translated: CASSLGTGNIYEQYF. The chain uses TRBV5-1 and TRBJ2-7, with TRBD1 as a possible D gene (6 bases). Trimming took off 0 bases at V and 3 bases at J, with 13 bases between the two ends. Germline-derived CDR1 and CDR2 are SGHRS and YFSETQ. The CDR3 consists of 15 residues.

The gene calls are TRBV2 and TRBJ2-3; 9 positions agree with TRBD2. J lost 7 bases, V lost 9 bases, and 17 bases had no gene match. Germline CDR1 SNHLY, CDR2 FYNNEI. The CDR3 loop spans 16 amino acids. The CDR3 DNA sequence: TGTGCCAGTCTCGAGTTCGGCGGGGGGGCAAGGAATACGCAGTATTTT. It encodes CASLEFGGGARNTQYF.

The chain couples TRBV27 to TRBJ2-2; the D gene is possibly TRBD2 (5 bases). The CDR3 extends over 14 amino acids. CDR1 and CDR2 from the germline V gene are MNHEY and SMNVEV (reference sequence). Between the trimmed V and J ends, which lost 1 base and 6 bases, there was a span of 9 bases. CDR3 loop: CASSLFASSGELFF. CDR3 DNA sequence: TGTGCCAGCAGTTTATTTGCTAGCTCCGGGGAGCTGTTTTTT.

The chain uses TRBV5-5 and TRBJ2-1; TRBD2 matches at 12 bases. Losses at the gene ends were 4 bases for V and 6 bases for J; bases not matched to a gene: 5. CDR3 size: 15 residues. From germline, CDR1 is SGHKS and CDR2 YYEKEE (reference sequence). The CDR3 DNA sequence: TGTGCCAGCAGCCCGCTAGCGGGGGGGCGCAATGAGCAGTTCTTC. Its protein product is CASSPLAGGRNEQFF.

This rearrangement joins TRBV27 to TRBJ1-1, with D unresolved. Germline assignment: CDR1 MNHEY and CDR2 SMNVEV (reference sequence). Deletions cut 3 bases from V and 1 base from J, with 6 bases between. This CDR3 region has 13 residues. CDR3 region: CASSFTSNTEAFF. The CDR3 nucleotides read TGTGCCAGCAGTTTTACATCGAACACTGAAGCTTTCTTT.

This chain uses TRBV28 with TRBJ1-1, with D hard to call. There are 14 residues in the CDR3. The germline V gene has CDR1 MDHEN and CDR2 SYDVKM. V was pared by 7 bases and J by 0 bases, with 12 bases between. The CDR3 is CASIRELMNTEAFF. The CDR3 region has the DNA TGTGCCAGCATACGGGAGCTCATGAACACTGAAGCTTTCTTT.

The CDR3 coding sequence is TGTGCCAGCAGTGAAAGGTCGGTAGAGGTCGGGGAGCAGTTCTTC. It codes for CASSERSVEVGEQFF. This rearrangement joins TRBV6-1 to TRBJ2-1; D is uncertain. The CDR3 runs 15 residues. V was clipped by 2 bases and J by 10 bases, with 18 bases between them. Germline loops: CDR1 MNHNS, CDR2 SASEGT.

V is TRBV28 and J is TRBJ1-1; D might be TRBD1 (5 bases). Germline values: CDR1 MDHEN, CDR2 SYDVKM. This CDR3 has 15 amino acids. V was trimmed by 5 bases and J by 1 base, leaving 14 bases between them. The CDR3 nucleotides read TGTGCCAGCAGTGTCGGGGGAGGAGGGAACACTGAAGCTTTCTTT. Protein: CASSVGGGGNTEAFF.

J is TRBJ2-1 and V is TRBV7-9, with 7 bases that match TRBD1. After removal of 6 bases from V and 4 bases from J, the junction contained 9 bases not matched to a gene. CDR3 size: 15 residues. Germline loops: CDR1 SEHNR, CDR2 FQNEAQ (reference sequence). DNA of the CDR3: TGTGCCAGCAGTGTCGACAGGGAACTATACAATGAGCAGTTCTTC. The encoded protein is CASSVDRELYNEQFF.

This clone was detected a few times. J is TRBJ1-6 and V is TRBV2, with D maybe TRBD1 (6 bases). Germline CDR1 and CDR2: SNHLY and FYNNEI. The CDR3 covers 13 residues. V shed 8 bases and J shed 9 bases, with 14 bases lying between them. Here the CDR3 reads CASDQLGGSPLHF. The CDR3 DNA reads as TGTGCCAGCGACCAGTTAGGGGGTTCACCCCTCCACTTT.

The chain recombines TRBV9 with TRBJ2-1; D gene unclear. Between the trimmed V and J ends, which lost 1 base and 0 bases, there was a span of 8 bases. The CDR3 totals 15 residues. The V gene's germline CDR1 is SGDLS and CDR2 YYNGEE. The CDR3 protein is CASSVREFSYNEQFF. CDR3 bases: TGTGCCAGCAGCGTAAGAGAGTTCTCCTACAATGAGCAGTTCTTC.

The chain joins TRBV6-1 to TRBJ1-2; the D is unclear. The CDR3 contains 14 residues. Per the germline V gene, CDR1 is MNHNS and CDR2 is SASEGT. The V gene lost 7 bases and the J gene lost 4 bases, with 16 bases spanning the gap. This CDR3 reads CASNEGPGSYGYTF. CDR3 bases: TGTGCCAGCAATGAGGGTCCAGGATCCTATGGCTACACCTTC.

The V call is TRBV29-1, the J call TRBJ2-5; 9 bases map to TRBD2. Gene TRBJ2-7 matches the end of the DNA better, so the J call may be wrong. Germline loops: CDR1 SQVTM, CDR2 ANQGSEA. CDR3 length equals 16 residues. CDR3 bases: TGCAGCGTTGCCCTAGCGGGAAGAATACGGTCTGGCGAGCAGTACTTC. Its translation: CSVALAGRIRSGEQYF.

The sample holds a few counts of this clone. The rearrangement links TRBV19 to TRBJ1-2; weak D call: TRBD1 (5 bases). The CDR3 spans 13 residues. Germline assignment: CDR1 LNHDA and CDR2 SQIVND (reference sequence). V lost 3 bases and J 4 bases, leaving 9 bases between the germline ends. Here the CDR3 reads CASSIGGSYGYTF. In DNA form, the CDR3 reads TGTGCCAGTAGTATCGGGGGAAGCTATGGCTACACCTTC. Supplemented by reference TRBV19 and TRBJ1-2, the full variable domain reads DGGITQSPKYLFRKEGQNVTLSCEQNLNHDAMYWYRQDPGQGLRLIYYSQIVNDFQKGDIAEGYSVSREKKESFPLTVTSAQKNPTAFYLCASSIGGSYGYTFGSGTRLTVV.

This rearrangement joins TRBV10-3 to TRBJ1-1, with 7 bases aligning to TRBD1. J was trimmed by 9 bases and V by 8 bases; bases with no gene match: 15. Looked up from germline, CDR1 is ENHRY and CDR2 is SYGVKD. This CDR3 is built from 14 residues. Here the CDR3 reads CAIVGDSRTLKAFF. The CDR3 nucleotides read TGTGCCATCGTGGGGGACAGCCGAACACTGAAAGCTTTCTTT.

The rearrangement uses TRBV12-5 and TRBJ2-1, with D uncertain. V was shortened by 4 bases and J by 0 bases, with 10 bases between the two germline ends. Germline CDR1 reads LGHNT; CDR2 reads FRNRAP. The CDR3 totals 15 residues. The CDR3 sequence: CASGSPEASYNEQFF. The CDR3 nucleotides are TGTGCTAGTGGTTCCCCCGAGGCCTCCTACAATGAGCAGTTCTTC. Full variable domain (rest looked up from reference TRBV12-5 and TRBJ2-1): DARVTQTPRHKVTEMGQEVTMRCQPILGHNTVFWYRQTMMQGLELLAYFRNRAPLDDSGMPKDRFSAEMPDATLATLKIQPSEPRDSAVYFCASGSPEASYNEQFFGPGTRLTVL.

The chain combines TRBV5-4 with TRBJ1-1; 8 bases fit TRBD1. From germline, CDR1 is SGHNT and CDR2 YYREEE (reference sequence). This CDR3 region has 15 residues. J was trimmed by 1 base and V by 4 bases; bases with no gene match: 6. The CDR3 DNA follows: TGTGCCAGCAGCACCCAGGGGGCGCGGAACACTGAAGCTTTCTTT. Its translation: CASSTQGARNTEAFF.

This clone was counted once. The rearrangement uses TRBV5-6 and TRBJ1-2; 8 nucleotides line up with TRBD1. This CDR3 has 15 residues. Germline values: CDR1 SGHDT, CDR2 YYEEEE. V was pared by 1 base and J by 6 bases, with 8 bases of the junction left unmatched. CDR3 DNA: TGTGCCAGCAGCTTGATCAAGGCAGGGGGCGATGGCTACACCTTC. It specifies CASSLIKAGGDGYTF.

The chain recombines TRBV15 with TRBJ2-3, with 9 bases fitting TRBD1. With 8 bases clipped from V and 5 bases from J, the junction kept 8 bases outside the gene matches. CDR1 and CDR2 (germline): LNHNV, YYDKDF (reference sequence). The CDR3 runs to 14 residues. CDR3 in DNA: TGTGCCACCGCGGGACAGGGTTTTCGAGATACGCAGTATTTT. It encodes CATAGQGFRDTQYF.

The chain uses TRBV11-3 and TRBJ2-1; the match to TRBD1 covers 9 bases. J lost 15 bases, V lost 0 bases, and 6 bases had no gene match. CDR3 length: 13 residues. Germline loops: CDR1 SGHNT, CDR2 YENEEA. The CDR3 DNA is TGTGCCAGCAGCTTAGATAGAGGACAGGGGACGTTCTTC. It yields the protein CASSLDRGQGTFF.

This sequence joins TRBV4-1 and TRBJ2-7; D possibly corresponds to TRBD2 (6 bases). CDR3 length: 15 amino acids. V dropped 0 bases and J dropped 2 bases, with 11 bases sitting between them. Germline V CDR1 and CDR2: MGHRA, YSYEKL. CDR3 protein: CASSQETGGPYEQYF. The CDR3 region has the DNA TGCGCCAGCAGCCAAGAAACCGGGGGTCCCTACGAGCAGTACTTC.

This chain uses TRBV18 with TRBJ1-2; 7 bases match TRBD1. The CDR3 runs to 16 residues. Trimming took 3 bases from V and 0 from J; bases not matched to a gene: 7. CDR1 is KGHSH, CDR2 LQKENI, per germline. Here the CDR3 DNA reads TGTGCCAGCTCACCGGAACAGGGGCGAACTAACTATGGCTACACCTTC. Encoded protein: CASSPEQGRTNYGYTF. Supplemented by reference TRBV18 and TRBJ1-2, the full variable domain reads NAGVMQNPRHLVRRRGQEARLRCSPMKGHSHVYWYRQLPEEGLKFMVYLQKENIIDESGMPKERFSAEFPKEGPSILRIQQVVRGDSAAYFCASSPEQGRTNYGYTFGSGTRLTVV.

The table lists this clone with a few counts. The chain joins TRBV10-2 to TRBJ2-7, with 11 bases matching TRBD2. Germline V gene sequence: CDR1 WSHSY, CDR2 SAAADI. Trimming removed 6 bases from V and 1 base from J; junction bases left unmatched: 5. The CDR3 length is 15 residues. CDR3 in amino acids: CASRAASGGSYEQYF. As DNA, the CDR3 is TGCGCCAGCAGAGCTGCTAGCGGGGGGTCCTACGAGCAGTACTTC.

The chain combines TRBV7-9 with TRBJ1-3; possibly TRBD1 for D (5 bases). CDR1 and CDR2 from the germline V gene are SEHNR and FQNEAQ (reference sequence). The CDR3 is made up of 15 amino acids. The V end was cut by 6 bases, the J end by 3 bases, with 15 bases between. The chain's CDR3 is CASSQRAGFGNTIYF. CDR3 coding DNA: TGTGCCAGCAGTCAAAGAGCAGGGTTTGGAAACACCATATATTTT.

The CDR3: CAIRTGTGENSPLHF. In nucleotides, the CDR3 is TGTGCCATCAGGACCGGGACAGGGGAAAATTCACCCCTCCACTTT. The chain recombines TRBV10-3 with TRBJ1-6, with 10 nucleotides matching TRBD1. Trimming at V came to 6 bases and at J to 7 bases, leaving 6 bases not matched to a gene. The CDR3 runs 15 residues. Germline values: CDR1 ENHRY, CDR2 SYGVKD.

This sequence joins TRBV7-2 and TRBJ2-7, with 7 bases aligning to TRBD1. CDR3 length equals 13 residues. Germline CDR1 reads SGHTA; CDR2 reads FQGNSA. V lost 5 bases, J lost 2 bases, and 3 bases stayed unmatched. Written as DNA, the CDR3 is TGTGCCAGCAGCGGACAGGTAACCTACGAGCAGTACTTC. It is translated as CASSGQVTYEQYF.

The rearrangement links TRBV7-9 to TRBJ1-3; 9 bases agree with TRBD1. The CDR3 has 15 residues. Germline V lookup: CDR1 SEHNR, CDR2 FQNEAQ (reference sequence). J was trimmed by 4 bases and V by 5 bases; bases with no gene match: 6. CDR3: CASSRKGTGGNTIYF. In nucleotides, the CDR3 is TGTGCCAGCAGCCGCAAAGGGACAGGGGGAAACACCATATATTTT.

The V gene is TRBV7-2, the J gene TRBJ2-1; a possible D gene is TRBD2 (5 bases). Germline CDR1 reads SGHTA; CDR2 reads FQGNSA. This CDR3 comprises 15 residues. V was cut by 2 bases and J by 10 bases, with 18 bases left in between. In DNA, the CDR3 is TGTGCCAGCAGCTTACCCTATAATTTCGGCGGGGAGCAGTTCTTC. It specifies CASSLPYNFGGEQFF.